The 26 T cell receptor beta chains reported below all come from one sample, sequenced in a study of blood T cell repertoires in COVID-19. Profiled with immunoSEQ multiplex PCR; TCRdb holds only in-frame clones, not every one. The sample has some 110,000 clones; about 83% are singletons. Sample: peripheral blood. These receptor sequences come from a man between 65 and 85 years old with acute or convalescent COVID-19.

V is TRBV20-1 and J is TRBJ1-2, with 8 bases matching TRBD1. V lost 5 bases, J lost 6 bases, and 2 bases stayed unmatched. The CDR3 is 11 residues long. Per germline, CDR1 DFQATT and CDR2 SNEGSKA (reference sequence). The CDR3 protein is CSADRGDGYTF. The CDR3 DNA reads TGCAGTGCTGACAGGGGTGATGGCTACACCTTC.

This sequence joins TRBV7-3 and TRBJ2-7; the match to TRBD1 covers 7 bases. The V gene end was trimmed by 3 bases and the J gene end by 4 bases; junction bases not matched to a gene: 3. Germline V gene lookup returns CDR1 SGHTA and CDR2 FQGTGA. This CDR3 spans 13 amino acids. CDR3 DNA: TGTGCCAGCAGCTTGGGACAGTATTACGAGCAGTACTTC. This codes for CASSLGQYYEQYF.

The V call is TRBV30, the J call TRBJ1-4; tentatively, D is TRBD1 (5 bases). The CDR3 runs to 14 residues. The germline V and J ends were trimmed by 3 bases and 6 bases, with 14 bases remaining between them. Germline V gives CDR1 GTSNPN, CDR2 SVGIG (reference sequence). For the CDR3, the DNA is TGTGCCTGGAGAAGGAGGGGATTGGATGAAAAACTGTTTTTT. The encoded protein is CAWRRRGLDEKLFF.

This clone was detected a few times. The CDR3 region has the DNA TGTGCCTGGAACCACAACAGGATGAATCAGCCCCAGCATTTT. It yields the protein CAWNHNRMNQPQHF. This chain joins TRBV30 and TRBJ1-5, with TRBD1 as a possible D gene (5 bases). The CDR3 consists of 14 residues. The germline CDR1 and CDR2 sequences are GTSNPN and SVGIG (reference sequence). With 4 bases removed from V and 4 bases from J, the gap between germline ends came to 14 bases.

The chain links TRBV5-4 to TRBJ2-3; 8 bases fit TRBD2. V lost 4 bases, J lost 2 bases, and 9 bases stayed unmatched. The CDR3 spans 16 residues. CDR1 is SGHNT, CDR2 YYREEE, per germline (reference sequence). CDR3 region: CASSGVDGRVTDTQYF. The CDR3 DNA reads as TGTGCCAGCAGCGGGGTGGACGGGAGGGTCACAGATACGCAGTATTTT.

This clone was seen just once. The chain recombines TRBV6-5 with TRBJ1-5; 7 bases are a match to TRBD1. Unmatched junction bases numbered 8, after V lost 5 bases and J lost 7 bases. CDR3 length equals 14 residues. Germline assignment: CDR1 MNHEY and CDR2 SVGAGI. CDR3: CASSKQGSRQPQHF. The CDR3 nucleotides read TGTGCCAGCAGTAAACAGGGGTCGAGGCAGCCCCAGCATTTT.

This clone was seen a single time. The chain uses TRBV2 and TRBJ1-2; D is perhaps TRBD1 (6 bases). The germline CDR1 and CDR2 sequences are SNHLY and FYNNEI. CDR3 length: 13 residues. Trimming took off 5 bases at V and 4 bases at J, with 11 bases between the two ends. The CDR3 coding sequence is TGTGCCAGCAGTCCAGGGGCCCTCTATGGCTACACCTTC. Translated, it gives CASSPGALYGYTF.

The chain uses TRBV27 and TRBJ2-7; 10 nucleotides match TRBD2. Germline values: CDR1 MNHEY, CDR2 SMNVEV (reference sequence). V shed 5 bases, J shed 6 bases, and the junction held 10 bases outside the gene matches. The CDR3 runs 15 residues. CDR3 nucleotides: TGTGCCAGCAGTCCTAATCAGGGACTAGCGATCGAGCAGTACTTC. Amino acids: CASSPNQGLAIEQYF.

This clone was seen once. The rearrangement joins TRBV15 to TRBJ2-7; 9 bases match TRBD1. Germline V CDR1 and CDR2: LNHNV, YYDKDF (reference sequence). The CDR3 spans 13 residues. V was clipped by 7 bases and J by 4 bases; unmatched bases: 5. The CDR3 reads CATKQGATYEQYF. The CDR3 DNA is TGTGCCACCAAACAGGGGGCCACTTACGAGCAGTACTTC.

The chain employs TRBV6-5 and TRBJ1-5, with 9 bases identical to TRBD1. Germline CDR1 MNHEY, CDR2 SVGAGI. The CDR3 is made up of 14 amino acids. With V trimmed by 5 bases and J by 6 bases, 5 bases remained unmatched. For the CDR3, the DNA is TGTGCCAGCAGTACACAGGGGGCGGGTCAGCCCCAGCATTTT. As protein: CASSTQGAGQPQHF.

The V and J genes are TRBV30 and TRBJ2-1, with TRBD2 matching over 9 bases. Looked up from germline, CDR1 is GTSNPN and CDR2 is SVGIG (reference sequence). V gave up 4 bases and J gave up 14 bases; unmatched junction bases: 9. This CDR3 has 12 residues. CDR3 in DNA: TGTGCCTGGACGGGCGGGAGGGCCGGAAAGTTCTTC. Its protein is CAWTGGRAGKFF.

The chain has TRBV6-6 and TRBJ2-1, with D perhaps matching TRBD2 (5 bases). V was shortened by 7 bases and J by 4 bases, with 11 bases between the two germline ends. The CDR3 spans 13 residues. Germline assignment: CDR1 MNHNY and CDR2 SVGAGI (reference sequence). DNA of the CDR3: TGTGCCAGCAACAAGGAGGTTTACAATGAGCAGTTCTTC. It encodes CASNKEVYNEQFF.

This chain joins TRBV10-3 and TRBJ1-5; D is unresolved. V gave up 3 bases and J gave up 1 base, with 10 bases separating them. Looked up from germline, CDR1 is ENHRY and CDR2 is SYGVKD. CDR3 size: 15 residues. Here the CDR3 reads CAISDSRLSNQPQHF. CDR3 bases: TGTGCCATCAGTGACTCGCGACTGAGCAATCAGCCCCAGCATTTT.

The chain joins TRBV28 to TRBJ1-2; D gene ambiguous. CDR1 MDHEN and CDR2 SYDVKM come from the germline V gene. The CDR3 covers 13 residues. Trimming shortened V by 6 bases and J by 1 base, and 9 bases separated the two germline ends. The CDR3 reads CASSQHYNYGYTF. CDR3 nucleotides: TGTGCCAGCAGCCAACACTATAACTATGGCTACACCTTC.

This clone appeared a few times. The genes are TRBV3-1 (or the pseudogene TRBV3-2) and TRBJ2-7, with a possible D match to TRBD1 (6 bases). The CDR3 is made up of 15 amino acids. CDR1 is LGHDT and CDR2 is YNNKEL in the germline V gene (reference sequence). Trimming stripped 4 bases from V and 4 bases from J, with 17 bases between. The CDR3 bases are TGTGCCAGCAGCCTCACTCACGACAGGTATTACGAGCAGTACTTC. Translation gives CASSLTHDRYYEQYF.

The genes are TRBV27 and TRBJ1-6; the D gene is possibly TRBD1 (5 bases). V was cut by 7 bases and J by 9 bases, with 13 bases left in between. Per germline, CDR1 MNHEY and CDR2 SMNVEV (reference sequence). The CDR3 has 13 residues. The CDR3: CASNSHGGSPLHF. The CDR3 DNA follows: TGTGCCAGCAATTCCCACGGGGGTTCACCCCTCCACTTT.

This chain uses TRBV3-1 (or the pseudogene TRBV3-2) with TRBJ2-7; D gene unclear. The CDR3 length is 14 residues. Germline CDR1 LGHDT, CDR2 YNNKEL (reference sequence). Trimming stripped 3 bases from V and 3 bases from J, with 12 bases between. CDR3 sequence reads: CASSHLSSLYEQYF. The CDR3 nucleotides are TGTGCCAGCAGCCACCTCAGTTCCCTCTACGAGCAGTACTTC.

V usage is TRBV12-3 or TRBV12-4 and J usage is TRBJ1-2; the D gene is possibly TRBD1 (5 bases). The CDR3 loop spans 13 amino acids. Trimming cost V 4 bases and J 4 bases, with 10 bases left between them. CDR3 region: CASSSGTRYGYTF. In DNA, the CDR3 is TGTGCCAGCAGTTCGGGGACTCGCTATGGCTACACCTTC.

The rearrangement joins TRBV15 to TRBJ2-7, with TRBD1 matching over 9 bases. V gave up 0 bases and J gave up 1 base; unmatched junction bases: 4. The CDR3 contains 16 residues. CDR1 is LNHNV, CDR2 YYDKDF, per germline (reference sequence). CDR3 in DNA: TGTGCCACCAGCAGAGATCCCGGACAGGGGTCCTACGAGCAGTACTTC. Translated: CATSRDPGQGSYEQYF. Full variable domain (missing parts from reference TRBV15 and TRBJ2-7): DAMVIQNPRYQVTQFGKPVTLSCSQTLNHNVMYWYQQKSSQAPKLLFHYYDKDFNNEADTPDNFQSRRPNTSFCFLDIRSPGLGDTAMYLCATSRDPGQGSYEQYFGPGTRLTVT.

V and J are TRBV6-6 and TRBJ1-2; TRBD1 is a possible D gene (5 bases). Per the germline V gene, CDR1 is MNHNY and CDR2 is SVGAGI (reference sequence). Trimming took off 2 bases at V and 13 bases at J, with 8 bases between the two ends. The CDR3 covers 10 residues. CDR3 nucleotides: TGTGCCAGCAGTTACACACAGGTCACCTTC. Translation gives CASSYTQVTF.

This clone was picked up a small number of times. Within the sample, other DNA sequences also encode this same CDR3. The V call is TRBV30, the J call TRBJ1-2; 8 nucleotides align to TRBD1. Germline V gives CDR1 GTSNPN, CDR2 SVGIG (reference sequence). V gave up 2 bases and J gave up 4 bases; unmatched junction bases: 3. The CDR3 length is 13 residues. The CDR3 sequence is CAWSRDRPYGYTF. CDR3 DNA: TGTGCCTGGAGTCGGGACAGGCCCTATGGCTACACCTTC.

The rearrangement joins TRBV5-1 to TRBJ2-7; 9 bases agree with TRBD1. There are 15 residues in the CDR3. V lost 6 bases to trimming and J lost 2 bases; unmatched junction nucleotides: 9. In germline, CDR1 is SGHRS, CDR2 YFSETQ. The CDR3 is CASKSGGQGAYEQYF. The CDR3 bases are TGCGCCAGCAAATCCGGGGGACAGGGAGCCTACGAGCAGTACTTC.

The chain employs TRBV15 and TRBJ1-5, with a weak D call TRBD1 (6 bases). Germline CDR1 and CDR2: LNHNV and YYDKDF (reference sequence). CDR3 length: 15 amino acids. V was shortened by 0 bases and J by 6 bases, with 12 bases between the two germline ends. CDR3 region: CATSRDWQGSQPQHF. The CDR3 DNA reads as TGTGCCACCAGCAGAGATTGGCAGGGGAGTCAGCCCCAGCATTTT.

The V call is TRBV10-3, the J call TRBJ2-3; weak D call: TRBD2 (5 bases). The germline V gene has CDR1 ENHRY and CDR2 SYGVKD. CDR3 length: 13 residues. V was pared by 5 bases and J by 5 bases, with 11 bases between. CDR3 sequence: CAISLRELDTQYF. The CDR3 DNA follows: TGTGCCATCAGTCTGAGGGAGTTAGATACGCAGTATTTT.

The chain is built from TRBV28 and TRBJ2-3; D is undetermined. In germline, CDR1 is MDHEN, CDR2 SYDVKM. V was shortened by 6 bases and J by 0 bases, with 16 bases between the two germline ends. The CDR3 length is 16 residues. The DNA for the CDR3 is TGTGCCAGCAGCCTAGTCACAAGGATAAGCACAGATACGCAGTATTTT. Amino acid sequence: CASSLVTRISTDTQYF.

V and J are TRBV5-1 and TRBJ1-1; perhaps TRBD1 as D (6 bases). Per germline, CDR1 SGHRS and CDR2 YFSETQ. Trimming pared 2 bases from V and 3 bases from J, leaving 17 bases between. The CDR3 runs to 16 residues. The chain's CDR3 is CASSLTGGTLDTEAFF. As DNA, the CDR3 is TGCGCCAGCAGCTTAACGGGGGGCACTTTGGACACTGAAGCTTTCTTT.